Listed below are T cell receptor beta chains from one sample, sequenced in a study of somatic mutations in cytotoxic T cells in rheumatoid arthritis. Here immunoSEQ multiplex PCR was the method, and the copy in TCRdb shows in-frame clones only, minus some. This table holds some 15,000 clones, around 80% found once. The specimen sequenced was CD8+ T cells sorted from blood. Source of these receptors: a woman between 45 and 60 years old with rheumatoid arthritis. Each CDR3 is given with its conserved first and last residue. Each record gives: J gene, D gene, clone size, V gene, CDR3 protein, CDR3 DNA. D genes are given only for firm matches. The size of a clone is reported for some rows only, either as once, few or many, or as a class for expanded clones.

j_call: TRBJ2-2
d_call: TRBD2
clone_size: NA
v_call: TRBV6-1
cdr3_aa: CASSEGSGGWFGELFF
cdr3_nt: TGTGCCAGCAGTGAAGGCAGCGGGGGGTGGTTCGGGGAGCTGTTTTTT

j_call: TRBJ1-1
d_call: TRBD1
clone_size: few
v_call: TRBV4-1
cdr3_aa: CASSHLGGQGVDTEAFF
cdr3_nt: TGCGCCAGCAGCCACCTCGGGGGACAGGGGGTTGACACTGAAGCTTTCTTT

j_call: TRBJ2-7
d_call: NA
clone_size: NA
v_call: TRBV6-5
cdr3_aa: CASSYSPRTLGYEQYF
cdr3_nt: TGTGCCAGCAGTTACTCACCCAGGACCCTCGGCTACGAGCAGTACTTC

j_call: TRBJ2-7
d_call: TRBD2
clone_size: NA
v_call: TRBV5-1
cdr3_aa: CASSLVPGLASYEQYF
cdr3_nt: TGCGCCAGCAGCTTGGTCCCAGGACTAGCTTCCTACGAGCAGTACTTC

j_call: TRBJ2-5
d_call: TRBD2
clone_size: NA
v_call: TRBV7-2
cdr3_aa: CASTAREGPETQYF
cdr3_nt: TGTGCCAGCACGGCCCGGGAGGGCCCAGAGACCCAGTACTTC

j_call: TRBJ2-6
d_call: NA
clone_size: NA
v_call: TRBV6-1
cdr3_aa: CASSESSGANVLTF
cdr3_nt: TGTGCCAGCAGTGAGAGCTCTGGGGCCAACGTCCTGACTTTC

j_call: TRBJ2-7
d_call: NA
clone_size: few
v_call: TRBV30
cdr3_aa: CAWSLANSYEQYF
cdr3_nt: TGTGCCTGGAGTCTAGCAAACTCCTACGAGCAGTACTTC

j_call: TRBJ2-1
d_call: TRBD1
clone_size: NA
v_call: TRBV5-6
cdr3_aa: CASSSRDRAWDEQFF
cdr3_nt: TGTGCCAGCAGTTCCCGGGACAGGGCTTGGGATGAGCAGTTCTTC

j_call: TRBJ2-7
d_call: NA
clone_size: NA
v_call: TRBV20-1
cdr3_aa: CIPEGGQYF
cdr3_nt: TGCATTCCCGAGGGGGGGCAGTACTTC

j_call: TRBJ2-7
d_call: NA
clone_size: NA
v_call: TRBV7-9
cdr3_aa: CASRPSGTSTYEQYF
cdr3_nt: TGTGCCAGCAGGCCCTCCGGGACGTCCACCTACGAGCAGTACTTC

j_call: TRBJ2-3
d_call: TRBD2
clone_size: NA
v_call: TRBV4-2
cdr3_aa: CASSQPTSGRSRDTQYF
cdr3_nt: TGTGCCAGCAGCCAACCTACTAGCGGGAGGAGTAGAGATACGCAGTATTTT

j_call: TRBJ2-1
d_call: NA
clone_size: NA
v_call: TRBV19
cdr3_aa: CASSIGGQGYNEQFF
cdr3_nt: TGTGCCAGTAGTATCGGGGGTCAGGGCTACAATGAGCAGTTCTTC

j_call: TRBJ2-2
d_call: NA
clone_size: once
v_call: TRBV4-1
cdr3_aa: CASSQDSGTVNTGELFF
cdr3_nt: TGCGCCAGCAGCCAAGATTCTGGCACAGTAAACACCGGGGAGCTGTTTTTT

j_call: TRBJ1-5
d_call: TRBD1
clone_size: NA
v_call: TRBV5-5
cdr3_aa: CASSLRGGEDQPQHF
cdr3_nt: TGTGCCAGCAGCTTGCGAGGGGGCGAGGATCAGCCCCAGCATTTT

j_call: TRBJ2-3
d_call: TRBD2
clone_size: NA
v_call: TRBV6-6
cdr3_aa: CASSLSGGPTDTQYF
cdr3_nt: TGTGCCAGCAGTCTTAGCGGGGGACCCACAGATACGCAGTATTTT

j_call: TRBJ2-3
d_call: NA
clone_size: NA
v_call: TRBV21-1
cdr3_aa: CASSKALTGSTDTQYF
cdr3_nt: TGTGCCAGCAGCAAAGCGCTGACAGGGTCGACAGATACGCAGTATTTT

j_call: TRBJ1-5
d_call: NA
clone_size: NA
v_call: TRBV19
cdr3_aa: CASSIVGNSNQPQHF
cdr3_nt: TGTGCCAGTAGTATAGTGGGTAATAGCAATCAGCCCCAGCATTTT

j_call: TRBJ2-7
d_call: TRBD1
clone_size: NA
v_call: TRBV16
cdr3_aa: CASSQSGQTGNEQYF
cdr3_nt: TGTGCCAGCAGCCAATCGGGACAGACAGGGAACGAGCAGTACTTC